A single sample gave rise to the 6 T cell receptor beta chains below, sequenced in a study of control samples from healthy donors and cancer patients. Sequenced by immunoSEQ multiplex PCR; TCRdb stores in-frame clones only, minus some. The sample has some 120,000 clones; 70% to 90% are singletons. Sample: blood. The receptors originated from a middle-aged man in good health.

Here the CDR3 reads CASSEGLPYEQYF. CDR3 DNA sequence: TGTGCCAGCAGCGAGGGACTGCCCTACGAGCAGTACTTC. The chain couples TRBV3-1 (or the pseudogene TRBV3-2) to TRBJ2-7; D might be TRBD2 (6 bases). Trimming stripped 5 bases from V and 2 bases from J, with 10 bases between. In germline, CDR1 is LGHDT, CDR2 YNNKEL (reference sequence). This CDR3 comprises 13 residues.

The chain carries TRBV19 and TRBJ2-2; TRBD2 is a possible D gene (5 bases). The CDR3 consists of 13 residues. Trimming cost V 8 bases and J 7 bases, with 14 bases left between them. CDR1 is LNHDA, CDR2 SQIVND, per germline (reference sequence). CDR3 DNA: TGTGCCAGTCTCGGCGGGTTTGGCGGGGAGCTGTTTTTT. This codes for CASLGGFGGELFF.

V gene TRBV7-9 combines with J gene TRBJ1-4, with unresolved D. Germline V gene data show CDR1 as SEHNR and CDR2 as FQNEAQ (reference sequence). This CDR3 has 13 residues. The V gene lost 1 base and the J gene lost 6 bases, with 6 bases spanning the gap. CDR3 coding DNA: TGTGCCAGCAGCTTAGGAGAGGATGAAAAACTGTTTTTT. As protein: CASSLGEDEKLFF.

The V and J genes are TRBV4-1 and TRBJ1-2, with 8 bases fitting TRBD1. Trimming removed 3 bases from V and 3 bases from J; junction bases left unmatched: 6. The CDR3 consists of 15 residues. CDR1 MGHRA and CDR2 YSYEKL come from the germline V gene. CDR3 DNA sequence: TGCGCCAGCAGCCAGCCTGGACAGGGCGACTATGGCTACACCTTC. Translation gives CASSQPGQGDYGYTF.

The DNA of the CDR3 is TGCGCCAGCAGCTTCCGGGAGCCCTACGAGCAGTACTTC. Translated: CASSFREPYEQYF. The chain employs TRBV5-1 and TRBJ2-7; tentatively, D is TRBD2 (6 bases). CDR3 length: 13 amino acids. The V gene lost 2 bases and the J gene lost 2 bases, with 8 bases spanning the gap. Germline assignment: CDR1 SGHRS and CDR2 YFSETQ.

V and J are TRBV5-1 and TRBJ1-1; possible D gene TRBD1, 5 bases. The germline V and J ends were trimmed by 0 bases and 0 bases, with 9 bases remaining between them. CDR3 length equals 15 residues. CDR1 and CDR2 (germline): SGHRS, YFSETQ. The CDR3 protein is CASSLVPGMNTEAFF. Here the CDR3 DNA reads TGCGCCAGCAGCTTGGTTCCAGGGATGAACACTGAAGCTTTCTTT.